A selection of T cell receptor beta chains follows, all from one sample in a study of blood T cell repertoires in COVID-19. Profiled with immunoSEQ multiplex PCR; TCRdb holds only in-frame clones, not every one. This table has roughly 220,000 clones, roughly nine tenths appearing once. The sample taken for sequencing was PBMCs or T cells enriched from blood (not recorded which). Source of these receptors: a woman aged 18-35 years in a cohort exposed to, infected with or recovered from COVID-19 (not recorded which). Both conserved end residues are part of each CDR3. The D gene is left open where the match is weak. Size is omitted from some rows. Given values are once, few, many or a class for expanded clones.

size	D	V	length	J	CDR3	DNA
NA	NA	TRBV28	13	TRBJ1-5	CASSLPGNQPQHF	TGTGCCAGCAGTTTACCGGGCAATCAGCCCCAGCATTTT
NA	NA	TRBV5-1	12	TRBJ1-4	CASSLQGEKLFF	TGCGCCAGCAGCTTACAGGGTGAAAAACTGTTTTTT
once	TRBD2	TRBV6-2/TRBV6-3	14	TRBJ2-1	CASSLLAGRNEQFF	TGTGCCAGCAGTCTACTAGCGGGGAGAAATGAGCAGTTCTTC
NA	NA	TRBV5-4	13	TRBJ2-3	CASGGPETDTQYF	TGTGCCAGCGGAGGGCCGGAGACAGATACGCAGTATTTT
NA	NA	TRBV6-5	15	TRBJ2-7	CASSYSTSSPYEQYF	TGTGCCAGCAGTTACTCGACTAGTTCCCCCTACGAGCAGTACTTC
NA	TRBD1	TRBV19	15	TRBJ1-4	CASSTIGTGEEKLFF	TGTGCCAGTAGCACGATCGGGACAGGGGAAGAAAAACTGTTTTTT
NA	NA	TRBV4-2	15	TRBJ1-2	CASSQDLEALYGYTF	TGTGCCAGCAGCCAAGATTTGGAGGCCCTCTATGGCTACACCTTC
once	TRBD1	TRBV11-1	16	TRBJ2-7	CASSSPPGQGRYEQYF	TGTGCCAGCAGCTCACCCCCGGGACAGGGTCGGTACGAGCAGTACTTC
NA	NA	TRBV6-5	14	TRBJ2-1	CASSYGRVRDEQFF	TGTGCCAGCAGTTACGGCAGGGTAAGGGATGAGCAGTTCTTC
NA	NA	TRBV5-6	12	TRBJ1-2	CASSLTTYGYTF	TGTGCCAGCAGCTTGACGACATATGGCTACACCTTC
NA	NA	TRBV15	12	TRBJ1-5	CATSRGGQPQHF	TGTGCCACCAGCAGAGGAGGACAGCCCCAGCATTTT
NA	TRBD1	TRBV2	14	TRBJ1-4	CASSVEGQGEKLFF	TGTGCCAGCAGCGTGGAGGGACAGGGGGAAAAACTGTTTTTT
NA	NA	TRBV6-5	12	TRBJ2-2	CASSQLPGELFF	TGTGCCAGCAGCCAACTCCCCGGGGAGCTGTTTTTT
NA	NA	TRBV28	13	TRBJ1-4	CASSFYTDEKLFF	TGTGCCAGCAGTTTTTATACGGATGAAAAACTGTTTTTT
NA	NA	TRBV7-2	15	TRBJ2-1	CASSLLHYLNNEQFF	TGTGCCAGCAGCTTACTCCACTACCTCAACAATGAGCAGTTCTTC
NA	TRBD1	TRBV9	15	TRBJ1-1	CASSVDGTGNTEAFF	TGTGCCAGCAGCGTAGATGGGACAGGGAATACTGAAGCTTTCTTT
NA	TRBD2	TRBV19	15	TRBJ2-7	CASRDTSDLSYEQYF	TGTGCCAGTAGAGACACTAGCGATCTATCCTACGAGCAGTACTTC
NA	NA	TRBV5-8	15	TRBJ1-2	CASSLTGHPTDGYTF	TGTGCCAGCAGCCTAACGGGACACCCCACTGATGGCTACACCTTC
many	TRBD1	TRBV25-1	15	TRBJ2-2	CASGERDRESGELFF	TGTGCCAGCGGGGAGCGGGACAGGGAATCCGGGGAGCTGTTTTTT
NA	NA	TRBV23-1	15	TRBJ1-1	CASSQSRRLNTEAFF	TGCGCCAGCAGTCAATCGCGCAGGCTGAACACTGAAGCTTTCTTT
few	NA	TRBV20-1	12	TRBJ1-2	CSASRGSDGYTF	TGCAGTGCTAGTCGGGGGTCGGATGGCTACACCTTC
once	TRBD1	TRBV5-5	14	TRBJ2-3	CASSLRTGTDTQYF	TGTGCCAGCAGCTTGAGGACAGGGACAGATACGCAGTATTTT
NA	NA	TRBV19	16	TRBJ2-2	CASSPTGSSRSGELFF	TGTGCCAGTAGTCCGACTGGCAGCTCAAGGAGCGGGGAGCTGTTTTTT
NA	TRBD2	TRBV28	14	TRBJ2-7	CASSLAGGSYEQYF	TGTGCCAGCAGTTTAGCGGGGGGATCCTACGAGCAGTACTTC
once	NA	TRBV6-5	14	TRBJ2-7	CASRRDWEDYEQYF	TGTGCCAGCAGGCGGGACTGGGAAGACTACGAGCAGTACTTC
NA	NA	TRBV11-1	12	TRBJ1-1	CATEGAGTEAFF	TGTGCCACCGAAGGGGCCGGGACTGAAGCTTTCTTT
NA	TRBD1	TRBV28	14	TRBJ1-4	CASRKGAPNEKLFF	TGTGCCAGCAGAAAGGGGGCACCAAATGAAAAACTGTTTTTT
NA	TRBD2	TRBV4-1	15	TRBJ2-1	CASSHLTSGYNEQFF	TGCGCCAGCAGCCACCTGACTAGCGGATACAATGAGCAGTTCTTC
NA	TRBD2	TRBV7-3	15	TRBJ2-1	CASSLLAGVNNEQFF	TGTGCCAGCAGCTTACTAGCGGGGGTCAACAATGAGCAGTTCTTC
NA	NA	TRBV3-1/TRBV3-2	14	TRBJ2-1	CASSQGGNYNEQFF	TGTGCCAGCAGCCAAGGCGGGAATTACAATGAGCAGTTCTTC
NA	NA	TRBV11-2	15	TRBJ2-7	CASSLGTGPGYEQYF	TGTGCCAGCAGCTTAGGCACAGGGCCGGGATACGAGCAGTACTTC
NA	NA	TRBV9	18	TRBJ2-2	CASTSPGEGHWSDGELFF	TGTGCCAGCACCTCCCCGGGGGAAGGTCACTGGTCAGACGGGGAGCTGTTTTTT
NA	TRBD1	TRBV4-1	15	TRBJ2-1	CASSQVQGAINEQFF	TGCGCCAGCAGCCAAGTCCAGGGGGCCATCAATGAGCAGTTCTTC
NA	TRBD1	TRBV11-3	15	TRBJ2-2	CASSFGQGNTGELFF	TGTGCCAGCAGCTTCGGACAGGGCAACACCGGGGAGCTGTTTTTT
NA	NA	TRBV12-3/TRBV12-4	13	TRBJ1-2	CASSFGISYGYTF	TGTGCCAGCAGTTTCGGGATTTCCTATGGCTACACCTTC
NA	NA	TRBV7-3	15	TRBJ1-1	CASSLTGGGGTEAFF	TGTGCCAGCAGCTTAACAGGGGGAGGGGGCACTGAAGCTTTCTTT
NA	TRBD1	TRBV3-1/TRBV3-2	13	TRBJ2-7	CASSWDRNYEQYF	TGTGCCAGCAGTTGGGACAGGAACTACGAGCAGTACTTC
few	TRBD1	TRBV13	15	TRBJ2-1	CASSPGTGAYNEQFF	TGTGCCAGCAGCCCCGGGACAGGGGCCTACAATGAGCAGTTCTTC
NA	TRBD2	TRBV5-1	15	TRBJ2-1	CASSLRTSGNNEQFF	TGCGCCAGCAGCTTGAGAACTAGCGGAAACAATGAGCAGTTCTTC
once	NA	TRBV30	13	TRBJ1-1	CAWSVREVAEAFF	TGTGCCTGGAGTGTACGAGAAGTCGCTGAAGCTTTCTTT
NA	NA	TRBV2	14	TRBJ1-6	CASSGVHAGSPLHF	TGTGCCAGCAGTGGCGTCCATGCCGGTTCACCCCTCCACTTT
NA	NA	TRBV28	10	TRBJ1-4	CASRGRDLFF	TGTGCCAGCAGGGGCCGAGACCTGTTTTTT
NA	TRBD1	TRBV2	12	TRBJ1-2	CARSPDRGGYTF	TGTGCCAGGTCCCCGGACAGGGGAGGCTACACCTTC
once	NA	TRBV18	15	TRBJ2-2	CASSPPSLSTGELFF	TGTGCCAGCTCACCACCGTCCCTTAGCACCGGGGAGCTGTTTTTT
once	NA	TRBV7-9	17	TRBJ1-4	CASNLGGAAATNEKLFF	TGTGCCAGCAACCTTGGAGGAGCGGCTGCAACTAATGAAAAACTGTTTTTT
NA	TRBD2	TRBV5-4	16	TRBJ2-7	CASSLVSGGLPYEQYF	TGTGCCAGCAGCTTGGTGAGCGGGGGGCTACCCTACGAGCAGTACTTC
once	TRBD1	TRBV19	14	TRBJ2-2	CASRQGVGTGELFF	TGTGCCTCCCGGCAGGGGGTGGGAACCGGGGAGCTGTTTTTT
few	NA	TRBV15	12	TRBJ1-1	CATSRITGEAFF	TGTGCCACCAGCAGAATAACAGGGGAAGCTTTCTTT
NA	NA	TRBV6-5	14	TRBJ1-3	CASSYSGLKNTIYF	TGTGCCAGCAGTTACTCGGGCTTGAAAAACACCATATATTTT
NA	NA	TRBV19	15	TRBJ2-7	CASSFSRGGVYEQYF	TGTGCCAGTAGTTTTTCACGGGGAGGCGTCTACGAGCAGTACTTC
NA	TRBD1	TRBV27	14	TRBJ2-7	CASSLVEGGHEQYF	TGTGCCAGCAGTTTAGTAGAAGGGGGCCACGAGCAGTACTTC
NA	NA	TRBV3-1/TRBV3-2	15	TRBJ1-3	CASSQGAGTGNTIYF	TGTGCCAGCAGCCAGGGCGCTGGCACTGGAAACACCATATATTTT
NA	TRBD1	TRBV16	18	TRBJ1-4	CASSSTGAGFLPNEKLFF	TGTGCCAGCAGTTCTACAGGGGCCGGTTTTCTACCCAATGAAAAACTGTTTTTT
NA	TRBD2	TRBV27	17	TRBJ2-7	CASSLALGLAGGYEQYF	TGTGCCAGCAGTTTAGCCCTGGGGCTAGCGGGAGGGTATGAGCAGTACTTC
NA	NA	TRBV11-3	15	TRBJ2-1	CASSLDRSSYNEQFF	TGTGCCAGCAGCTTAGACCGGAGCTCCTACAATGAGCAGTTCTTC
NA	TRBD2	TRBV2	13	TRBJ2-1	CASSEMRGGEQFF	TGTGCCAGCAGTGAAATGCGGGGGGGTGAGCAGTTCTTC
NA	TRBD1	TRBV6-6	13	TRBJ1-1	CASSRQGPTEAFF	TGTGCCAGCAGTAGACAGGGTCCCACTGAAGCTTTCTTT
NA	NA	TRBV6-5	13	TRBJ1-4	CASRYSGEEKLFF	TGTGCCAGCAGGTACAGCGGGGAAGAAAAACTGTTTTTT
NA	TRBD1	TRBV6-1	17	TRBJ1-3	CASSEVLTGASGNTIYF	TGTGCCAGCAGTGAAGTTCTGACAGGGGCTTCTGGAAACACCATATATTTT
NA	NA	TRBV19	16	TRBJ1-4	CASRLSHRAFNEKLFF	TGTGCCAGTAGGCTTTCTCACAGGGCTTTTAACGAAAAACTGTTTTTT